The rows below give T cell receptor beta chains drawn from one sample of a study of control samples from healthy donors and cancer patients. Sequencing was performed with immunoSEQ multiplex PCR; in TCRdb, only in-frame clones are kept and a portion is missing. There are about 160,000 clones in the sample; approximately 90% occur only once, and about 11% lies in the top ten. The sample taken for sequencing was blood. These receptors originate from a man aged 30 to 39 in good health. CDR3s include the opening cysteine and the closing phenylalanine or tryptophan. The D gene is left open where the match is weak. Clone size is given for some rows only: seen once, a few or many times, or a class if the clone is expanded.

>.|TRBJ2-3|TRBV27|TRBD2
TGTGCCAGCAGTTCCCGACTAGCGGGGGGTTATACAGATACGCAGTATTTT
CASSSRLAGGYTDTQYF
>few|TRBJ2-2|TRBV7-3|TRBD2
TGTGCCAGCAGCTTTATGGCGGGGGGAGGCACCGGGGAGCTGTTTTTT
CASSFMAGGGTGELFF
>.|TRBJ1-2|TRBV19|.
TGTGCCAGTAGTGGGGGGGCGCGCACCTATGGCTACACCTTC
CASSGGARTYGYTF
>few|TRBJ2-2|TRBV4-2|.
TGTGCCAGCAGCCAAGAGGCCGCGGTAAACACCGGGGAGCTGTTTTTT
CASSQEAAVNTGELFF
>.|TRBJ2-5|TRBV5-1|.
TGCGCCAGCAGCTTAGACGGGAGCGGGTATTCTGGGACCCAGTACTTC
CASSLDGSGYSGTQYF
>.|TRBJ1-2|TRBV7-9|.
TGTGCCAGCAGCTCCGGATATGGCTACACCTTC
CASSSGYGYTF
>.|TRBJ2-3|TRBV9|.
TGTGCCAGCAGCGTAGGCGGACTCCGATTAAGCTGGCAGACGCAGTATTTT
CASSVGGLRLSWQTQYF
>.|TRBJ2-1|TRBV6-5|TRBD2
TGTGCCAGCGGAGCGGGAGGGGCTTACAATGAGCAGTTCTTC
CASGAGGAYNEQFF
>once|TRBJ2-3|TRBV12-3/TRBV12-4|.
TGTGCCACCAGGGACAGCACAGATACGCAGTATTTT
CATRDSTDTQYF
>.|TRBJ2-3|TRBV4-2|.
TGTGCCAGCAGCCAAGATTGGAGCGGGAGCACAGATACGCAGTATTTT
CASSQDWSGSTDTQYF
>.|TRBJ1-6|TRBV28|TRBD1
TGTGCCAGCAGTCTCCGGGACAGGGGGTCACCCCTCCACTTT
CASSLRDRGSPLHF
>.|TRBJ2-5|TRBV18|.
TGTGCCAGCTCACCACCCTCCAGGGAAGAGACCCAGTACTTC
CASSPPSREETQYF
>.|TRBJ1-1|TRBV7-9|.
TGTGCCAGCAGTGGTGCCAGGAGGAACACTGAAGCTTTCTTT
CASSGARRNTEAFF
>.|TRBJ1-5|TRBV27|.
TGTGCCAGCAGTTTATCTAATGGCGTAGGACAGCCCCAGCATTTT
CASSLSNGVGQPQHF
>.|TRBJ1-4|TRBV2|TRBD1
TGTGCCAGCAGATTCCGGGACAGGGGCGGAAAACTGTTTTTT
CASRFRDRGGKLFF
>.|TRBJ2-2|TRBV6-6|.
TGTGCCAGCAGCTTATTAACAGGTCTGAACACCGGGGAGCTGTTTTTT
CASSLLTGLNTGELFF
>.|TRBJ1-2|TRBV7-2|.
TGTGCCAGCAGCTTAGAGAAGAACTATGGCTACACCTTC
CASSLEKNYGYTF
>.|TRBJ2-7|TRBV6-2/TRBV6-3|TRBD1
TGTGCCAGCAGTTACAGTGGGGACAGGGCCCACGAGCAGTACTTC
CASSYSGDRAHEQYF
>.|TRBJ1-2|TRBV6-2/TRBV6-3|.
TGTGCCAGCAGCGCCCGAGAGGACGCATCTAACTATGGCTACACCTTC
CASSAREDASNYGYTF
>.|TRBJ1-5|TRBV5-1|TRBD1
TGCGCCAGCAGCCTTGGGACAGGAGTTCAGCCCCAGCATTTT
CASSLGTGVQPQHF
>.|TRBJ2-7|TRBV5-1|.
TGCGCCAGCAGCTTGGGGTGGTTGCAGGGCGAAAGCTACGAGCAGTACTTC
CASSLGWLQGESYEQYF
>.|TRBJ2-7|TRBV12-3/TRBV12-4|.
TGTGCCAGCAGTTTAGGGGCTGGCGAGCAGTACTTC
CASSLGAGEQYF
>.|TRBJ2-2|TRBV9|.
TGTGCCAGCAAACCCAGCGGGCTTAACACCGGGGAGCTGTTTTTT
CASKPSGLNTGELFF
>once|TRBJ2-2|TRBV24-1|.
TGTGCCACCAGTGACCAAGACTGGGTAAACACCGGGGAGCTGTTTTTT
CATSDQDWVNTGELFF
>once|TRBJ2-3|TRBV18|.
TGTGCCAGCCAACCTGGAGATACGCAGTATTTT
CASQPGDTQYF
>.|TRBJ1-2|TRBV29-1|TRBD1
TGCAGCGTCACAGGGGGAGAGGGCTACACCTTC
CSVTGGEGYTF
>.|TRBJ1-1|TRBV5-6|.
TGTGCCAGCAGCTTCACAGGGCGCGGGCCCACTGAAGCTTTCTTT
CASSFTGRGPTEAFF